The 11 T cell receptor beta chains below all came from one sample that was sequenced in a study of blood T cell repertoires in COVID-19. Here immunoSEQ multiplex PCR was the method, and the copy in TCRdb shows in-frame clones only, minus some. Among about 280,000 clones listed, about four fifths were seen once. Sequencing was carried out using peripheral blood. The source is a woman aged 45-60 years who had recovered from COVID-19.

This rearrangement joins TRBV18 to TRBJ2-7; 11 nucleotides agree with TRBD2. Trimming removed 2 bases from V and 10 bases from J; junction bases left unmatched: 16. Germline assignment: CDR1 KGHSH and CDR2 LQKENI. The CDR3 has 17 amino acids. CDR3 sequence: CASSPVVAGGADPGQYF. DNA of the CDR3: TGTGCCAGCTCACCAGTTGTAGCGGGGGGGGCAGACCCGGGCCAGTACTTC.

On this clone: Different DNA sequences within this sample yield the same CDR3. The chain is built from TRBV7-3 and TRBJ2-2, with 7 nucleotides matching TRBD1. Germline trimming cut 5 bases from V and 5 bases from J; bases unmatched to any gene: 2. Per the germline V gene, CDR1 is SGHTA and CDR2 is FQGTGA. The CDR3 extends over 13 amino acids. The CDR3 nucleotides are TGTGCCAGCAGCCCACAGGGGACCGGGGAGCTGTTTTTT. Encoded protein: CASSPQGTGELFF.

J is TRBJ2-1 and V is TRBV29-1; D perhaps matches TRBD1 (7 bases). The CDR3 spans 14 residues. Looked up from germline, CDR1 is SQVTM and CDR2 is ANQGSEA. The V end was cut by 3 bases, the J end by 1 base, with 10 bases between. Here the CDR3 reads CSVEPGGSYNEQFF. In nucleotides, the CDR3 is TGCAGCGTTGAGCCAGGGGGGTCCTACAATGAGCAGTTCTTC.

This sequence joins TRBV19 and TRBJ2-1; no clear D. The CDR3 has 16 amino acids. Germline V gene data show CDR1 as LNHDA and CDR2 as SQIVND (reference sequence). V lost 3 bases, J lost 0 bases, and 12 bases lay in between. CDR3 sequence (DNA): TGTGCCAGTAGTATGCTAGGCCTTTTCTCCTACAATGAGCAGTTCTTC. Its protein is CASSMLGLFSYNEQFF.

This chain joins TRBV16 and TRBJ1-5, with TRBD1 as a possible D gene (6 bases). Germline CDR1 and CDR2: KGHSY and FQNENV. This CDR3 is built from 17 residues. The V gene lost 4 bases and the J gene lost 2 bases, with 18 bases spanning the gap. CDR3 amino acids: CASSPRTAYGGNQPQHF. For the CDR3, the DNA is TGTGCCAGCAGCCCGAGGACAGCATATGGGGGCAATCAGCCCCAGCATTTT.

This clone appeared a few times. V usage is TRBV19 and J usage is TRBJ1-2; no firm D call. With 8 bases removed from V and 4 bases from J, the gap between germline ends came to 8 bases. Per the germline V gene, CDR1 is LNHDA and CDR2 is SQIVND (reference sequence). The CDR3 sequence is 11 residues long. CDR3 sequence: CASVSGYGYTF. As DNA, the CDR3 is TGTGCCAGTGTGTCCGGCTATGGCTACACCTTC.

This sequence joins TRBV24-1 and TRBJ2-7; no definite D call. V gave up 0 bases and J gave up 2 bases, with 7 bases separating them. Germline values: CDR1 KGHDR, CDR2 SFDVKD. The CDR3 loop spans 14 amino acids. CDR3 nucleotides: TGTGCCACCAGTGATTTGCTCAGTCCCTACGAGCAGTACTTC. Translated: CATSDLLSPYEQYF.

The chain uses TRBV6-5 and TRBJ1-2; the match to TRBD1 covers 8 bases. Germline CDR1 is MNHEY and CDR2 is SVGAGI. The V and J ends lost 5 bases and 3 bases, in that order; junction bases with no gene match: 5. The CDR3 has 14 amino acids. The CDR3 here is CASSHRGSDYGYTF. For the CDR3, the DNA is TGTGCCAGCAGTCACAGGGGGAGCGACTATGGCTACACCTTC.

The chain is built from TRBV28 and TRBJ2-7; 8 bases fit TRBD1. V dropped 4 bases and J dropped 3; count of bases not matched to a gene: 11. The V gene's germline CDR1 is MDHEN and CDR2 SYDVKM. The CDR3 extends over 16 amino acids. The CDR3 DNA sequence: TGTGCCAGCAGTTCAGCGAGCACAGGGGGGCTCTACGAGCAGTACTTC. It yields the protein CASSSASTGGLYEQYF.

V is TRBV27 and J is TRBJ2-1; 11 bases map to TRBD2. Germline CDR1 reads MNHEY; CDR2 reads SMNVEV (reference sequence). This CDR3 spans 15 amino acids. The trim removed 5 bases at V and 10 bases at J, leaving 10 bases unmatched. The CDR3 loop reads CASSATLAGVREQFF. The CDR3 nucleotides read TGTGCCAGCAGTGCAACACTAGCGGGAGTACGCGAGCAGTTCTTC.

The chain carries TRBV18 and TRBJ2-7, with 8 bases aligning to TRBD2. V trimming: 2 bases; J trimming: 5 bases; junction bases outside the gene matches: 5. The germline gives CDR1 KGHSH, CDR2 LQKENI. CDR3 size: 14 residues. CDR3 sequence reads: CASSPGLALDEQYF. In DNA form, the CDR3 reads TGTGCCAGCTCACCAGGACTAGCCCTAGACGAGCAGTACTTC. Supplemented by reference TRBV18 and TRBJ2-7, the full variable domain reads NAGVMQNPRHLVRRRGQEARLRCSPMKGHSHVYWYRQLPEEGLKFMVYLQKENIIDESGMPKERFSAEFPKEGPSILRIQQVVRGDSAAYFCASSPGLALDEQYFGPGTRLTVT.